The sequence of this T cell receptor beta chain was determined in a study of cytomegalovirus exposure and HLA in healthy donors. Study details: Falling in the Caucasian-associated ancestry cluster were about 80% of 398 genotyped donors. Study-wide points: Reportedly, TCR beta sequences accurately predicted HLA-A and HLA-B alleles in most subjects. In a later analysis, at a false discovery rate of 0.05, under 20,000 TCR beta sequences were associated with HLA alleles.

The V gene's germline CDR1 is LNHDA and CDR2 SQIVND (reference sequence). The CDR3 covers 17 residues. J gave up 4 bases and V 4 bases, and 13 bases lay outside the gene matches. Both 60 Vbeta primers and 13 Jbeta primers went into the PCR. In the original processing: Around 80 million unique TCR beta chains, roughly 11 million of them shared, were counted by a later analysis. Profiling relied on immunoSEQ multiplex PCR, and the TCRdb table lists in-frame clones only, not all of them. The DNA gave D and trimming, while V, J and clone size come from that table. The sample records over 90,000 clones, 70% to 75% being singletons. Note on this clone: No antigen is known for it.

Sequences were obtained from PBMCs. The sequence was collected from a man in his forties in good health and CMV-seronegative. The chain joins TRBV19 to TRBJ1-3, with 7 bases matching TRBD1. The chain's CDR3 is CASSRKTGQWKGNTIYF. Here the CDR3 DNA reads TGTGCCAGTAGTAGGAAAACGGGACAGTGGAAAGGAAACACCATATATTTT.